Detailed here is one T cell receptor (beta chain). What it recognizes is unknown. The sample contains more than one DNA sequence encoding this CDR3. This specimen comes from a study of cytomegalovirus exposure and HLA in healthy donors. Study-level findings and limits: Prediction of most subjects' HLA-A and HLA-B alleles by TCR beta sequences was reportedly accurate.

With 60 Vbeta and 13 Jbeta primers, the PCR was carried out. Libraries were prepared by immunoSEQ multiplex PCR; TCRdb keeps only in-frame clonotypes and omits some of them. The sample carries some 200,000 clones, around 83% recorded once. What was sequenced was PBMCs. The sequence was obtained from a woman aged 40-49 years in good health and CMV-seronegative.

CDR3 region: CASSSAYEQYF. The CDR3 DNA reads TGTGCCAGCAGCTCTGCCTACGAGCAGTACTTC. The chain employs TRBV7-2 and TRBJ2-7, with unresolved D. Trimming took off 4 bases at V and 2 bases at J, with 3 bases between the two ends. The CDR3 sequence is 11 residues long. Germline V gene lookup returns CDR1 SGHTA and CDR2 FQGNSA.